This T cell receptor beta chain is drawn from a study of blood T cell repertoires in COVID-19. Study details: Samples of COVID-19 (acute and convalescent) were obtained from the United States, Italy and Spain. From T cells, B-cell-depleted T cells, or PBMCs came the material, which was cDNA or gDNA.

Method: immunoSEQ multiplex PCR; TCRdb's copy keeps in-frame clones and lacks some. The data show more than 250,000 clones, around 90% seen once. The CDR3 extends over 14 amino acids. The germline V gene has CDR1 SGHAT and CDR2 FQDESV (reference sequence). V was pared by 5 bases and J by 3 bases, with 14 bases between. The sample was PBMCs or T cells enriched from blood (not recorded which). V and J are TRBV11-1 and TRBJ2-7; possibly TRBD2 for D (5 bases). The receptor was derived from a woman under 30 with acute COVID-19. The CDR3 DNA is TGTGCCAGCAGCCCCGAGACGGGATTCTACGAGCAGTACTTC. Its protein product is CASSPETGFYEQYF.